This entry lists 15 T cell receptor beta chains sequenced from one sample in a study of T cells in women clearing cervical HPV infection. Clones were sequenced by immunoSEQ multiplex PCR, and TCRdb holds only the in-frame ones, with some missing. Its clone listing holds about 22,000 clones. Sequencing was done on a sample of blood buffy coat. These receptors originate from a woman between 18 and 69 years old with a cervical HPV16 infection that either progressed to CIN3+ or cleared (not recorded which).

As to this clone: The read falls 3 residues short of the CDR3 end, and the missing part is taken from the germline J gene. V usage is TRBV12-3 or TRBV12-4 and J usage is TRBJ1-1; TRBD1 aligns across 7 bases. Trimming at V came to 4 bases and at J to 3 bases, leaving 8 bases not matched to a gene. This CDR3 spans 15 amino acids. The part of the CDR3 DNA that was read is TGTGCCAGCAGTTCTAGGAGACAGGGTTACACTGAA. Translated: CASSSRRQGYTE. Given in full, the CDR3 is CASSSRRQGYTEAFF.

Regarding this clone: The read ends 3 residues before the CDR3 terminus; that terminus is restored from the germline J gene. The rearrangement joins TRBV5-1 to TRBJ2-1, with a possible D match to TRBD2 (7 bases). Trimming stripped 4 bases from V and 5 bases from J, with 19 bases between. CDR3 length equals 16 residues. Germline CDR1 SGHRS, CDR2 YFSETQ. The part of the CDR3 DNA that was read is TGCGCCAGCAGCCGGGGGGCCCGAACAATAAACAATGAG. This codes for CASSRGARTINNE. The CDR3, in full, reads CASSRGARTINNEQFF.

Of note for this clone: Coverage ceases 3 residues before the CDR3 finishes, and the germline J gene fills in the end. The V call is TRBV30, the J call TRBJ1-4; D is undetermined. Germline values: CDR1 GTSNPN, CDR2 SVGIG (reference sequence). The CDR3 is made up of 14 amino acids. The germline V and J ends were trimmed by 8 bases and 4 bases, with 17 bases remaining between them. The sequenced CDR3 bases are TGTGCCACACGGGTGGCCAACAATAATGAAAAA. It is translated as CATRVANNNEK. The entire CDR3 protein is CATRVANNNEKLFF.

Here the CDR3 reads CASSPKLEAGELFF. The CDR3 DNA, read in part, is TGTGCCAGCAGCCCTAAACTAGAAGCCGGGGAG. The chain couples TRBV3-1 (or the pseudogene TRBV3-2) to TRBJ2-2, with D possibly matching TRBD2 (5 bases). Read data end 3 residues before the CDR3 end; the end is taken from the germline J gene. CDR3 size: 14 residues. Germline loops: CDR1 LGHDT, CDR2 YNNKEL (reference sequence). V lost 4 bases, J lost 6 bases, and 12 bases lay in between.

The part of the CDR3 DNA that was read is TGTGCCAGCAAACAAGAGGGCGATGAG. Translating it yields CASKQEGDE. The whole CDR3 is CASKQEGDEQFF. The chain couples TRBV2 to TRBJ2-1; perhaps TRBD2 as D (5 bases). The read stops 3 residues short of the end of the CDR3; the missing end is completed from the germline J gene. CDR3 size: 12 residues. The V gene's germline CDR1 is SNHLY and CDR2 FYNNEI. V gave up 7 bases and J gave up 8 bases, with 12 bases separating them.

The CDR3 protein is CASTGESPLHF. The DNA read from the CDR3 is TGTGCCAGTACAGGTGAATCACCC. The chain joins TRBV2 to TRBJ1-6, with D possibly matching TRBD1 (5 bases). Sequencing ends 3 residues short of the CDR3 end; the germline J gene provides the rest. The germline gives CDR1 SNHLY, CDR2 FYNNEI. The CDR3 length is 11 residues. V was pared by 9 bases and J by 10 bases, with 10 bases between. Complete variable domain (other parts from reference TRBV2 and TRBJ1-6): EPEVTQTPSHQVTQMGQEVILRCVPISNHLYFYWYRQILGQKVEFLVSFYNNEISEKSEIFDDQFSVERPDGSNFTLKIRSTKLEDSAMYFCASTGESPLHFGNGTRLTVT.

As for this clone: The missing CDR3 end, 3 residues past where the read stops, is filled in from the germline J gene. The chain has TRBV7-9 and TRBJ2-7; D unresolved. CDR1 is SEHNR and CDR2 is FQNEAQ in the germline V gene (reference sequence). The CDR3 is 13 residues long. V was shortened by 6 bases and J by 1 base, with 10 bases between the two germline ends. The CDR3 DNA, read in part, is TGTGCCAGCAGTTCGTCACAGTCCTACGAG. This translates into CASSSSQSYE. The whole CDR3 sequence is CASSSSQSYEQYF.

The CDR3 DNA, read in part, is TGTGCCATCAGGACTTGGGACTATGGC. Translating gives CAIRTWDYG. In full, the CDR3 is CAIRTWDYGYTF. V is TRBV10-3 and J is TRBJ1-2; D is unclear. The DNA ends 3 residues before the CDR3 does, and the rest of the CDR3 is filled in from the germline J gene. The germline gives CDR1 ENHRY, CDR2 SYGVKD. The V end was cut by 6 bases, the J end by 3 bases, with 8 bases between. The length of the CDR3 is 12 residues.

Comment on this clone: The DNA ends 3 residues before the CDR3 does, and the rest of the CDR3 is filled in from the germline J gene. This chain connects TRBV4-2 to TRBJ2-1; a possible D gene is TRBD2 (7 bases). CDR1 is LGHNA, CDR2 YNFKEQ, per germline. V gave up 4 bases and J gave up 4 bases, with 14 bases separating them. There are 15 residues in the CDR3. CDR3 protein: CASSPWEGGYNEQFF. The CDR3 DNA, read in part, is TGTGCCAGCAGCCCCTGGGAGGGGGGGTACAATGAG.

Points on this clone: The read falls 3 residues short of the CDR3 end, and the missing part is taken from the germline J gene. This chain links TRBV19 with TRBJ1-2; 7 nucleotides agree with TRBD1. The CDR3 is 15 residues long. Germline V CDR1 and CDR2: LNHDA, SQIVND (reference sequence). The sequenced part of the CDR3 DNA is TGTGCCAGTAGTATAGGAGGGGCAGGGGGAGGAGGC. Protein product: CASSIGGAGGGG. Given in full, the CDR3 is CASSIGGAGGGGYTF.

CDR3 amino acids: CASSRDRGFRGYTF. CDR3 DNA, as far as it was read: TGCGCCAGCAGTAGGGACAGGGGATTCCGTGGC. The chain combines TRBV10-2 with TRBJ1-2; 10 nucleotides line up with TRBD1. The read ends 3 residues before the CDR3 terminus; that terminus is restored from the germline J gene. CDR1 is WSHSY, CDR2 SAAADI, per germline. This CDR3 comprises 14 residues. The ends lost 5 bases at V and 7 bases at J; junction bases unmatched: 7.

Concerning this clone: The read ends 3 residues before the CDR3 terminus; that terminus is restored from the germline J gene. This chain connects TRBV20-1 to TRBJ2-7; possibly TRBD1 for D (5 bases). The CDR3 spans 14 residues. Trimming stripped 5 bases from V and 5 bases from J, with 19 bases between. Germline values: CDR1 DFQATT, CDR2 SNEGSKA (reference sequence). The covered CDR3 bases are TGCAGTGCTCAGGCCCGGCTCAGGGTGAACGAG. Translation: CSAQARLRVNE. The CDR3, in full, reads CSAQARLRVNEQYF.

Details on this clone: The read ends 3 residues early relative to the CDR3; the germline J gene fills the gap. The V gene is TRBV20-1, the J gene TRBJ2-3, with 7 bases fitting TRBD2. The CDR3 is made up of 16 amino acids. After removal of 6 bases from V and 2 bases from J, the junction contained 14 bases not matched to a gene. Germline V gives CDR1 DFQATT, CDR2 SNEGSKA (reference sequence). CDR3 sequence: CSAKSLTSSSTDTQYF. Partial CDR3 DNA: TGCAGTGCAAAATCTTTGACTAGCAGTTCCACAGATACG.

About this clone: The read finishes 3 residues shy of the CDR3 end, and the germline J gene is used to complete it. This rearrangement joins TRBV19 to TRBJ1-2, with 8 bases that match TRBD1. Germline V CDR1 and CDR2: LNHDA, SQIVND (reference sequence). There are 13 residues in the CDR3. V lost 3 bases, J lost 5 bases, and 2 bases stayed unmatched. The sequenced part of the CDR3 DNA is TGTGCCAGTAGTATCACAGGGGGATATGGC. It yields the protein CASSITGGYG. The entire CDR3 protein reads CASSITGGYGYTF.

The DNA read from the CDR3 is TGTGCCAGCAGCCAAGACAGGGCTAGCGCCTTCTACGAG. Translating it yields CASSQDRASAFYE. The full CDR3 protein is CASSQDRASAFYEQYF. V and J are TRBV14 and TRBJ2-7, with a tentative D call TRBD2 (6 bases). The CDR3 end is not reached by the read, which stops 3 residues before it; the germline J gene fills it in. V lost 0 bases and J 3 bases, leaving 15 bases between the germline ends. CDR1 is SGHDN and CDR2 is FVKESK in the germline V gene. The CDR3 covers 16 residues.